This T cell receptor beta chain came from a study of early T cells in non-severe SARS-CoV-2 infection. The wider study: Chains stayed unpaired after sequencing of bulk RNA from unsorted whole blood.

Study results and limitations: The study's VDJdb matching favored anti-spike CD8 responses and missed private and CD4 specificities.

This clonotype was seen a handful of times. Its antigen is as yet unknown. Attachment of unique molecular identifiers to individual cDNA molecules was performed. TCRdb processed the 5' RACE reads anew with MiXCR; each CDR3 protein has one entry. The sample contains fewer than 75,000 distinct CDR3 sequences, roughly 18% of which appear only once. Trimming stripped 4 bases from V and 8 bases from J, with 17 bases between. Germline lookup yields CDR1 SEHNR and CDR2 FQNEAQ (reference sequence). This CDR3 comprises 15 residues. This clonotype was sampled from an adult who was a healthcare worker with PCR-confirmed SARS-CoV-2 infection or an uninfected control (not recorded which). The rearrangement links TRBV7-9 to TRBJ2-2; D is unresolved. The specimen comprised whole blood, sampled at baseline. The CDR3 DNA follows: TGTGCCAGCAGCTCCAGGACGGACGCACTTGGGGAGCTGTTTTTT. As protein: CASSSRTDALGELFF.